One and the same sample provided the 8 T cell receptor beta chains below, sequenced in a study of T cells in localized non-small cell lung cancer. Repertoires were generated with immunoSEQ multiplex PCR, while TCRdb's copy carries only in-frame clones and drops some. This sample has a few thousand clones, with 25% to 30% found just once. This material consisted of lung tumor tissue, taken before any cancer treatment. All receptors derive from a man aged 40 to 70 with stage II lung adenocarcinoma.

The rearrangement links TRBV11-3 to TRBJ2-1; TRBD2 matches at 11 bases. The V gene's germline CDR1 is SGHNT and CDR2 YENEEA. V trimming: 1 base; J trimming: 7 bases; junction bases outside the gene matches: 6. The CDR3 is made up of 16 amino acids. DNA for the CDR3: TGTGCCAGCAGCTTAGTCCTAGCGGGAGGTAAAAATGAGCAGTTCTTC. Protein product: CASSLVLAGGKNEQFF.

The CDR3 sequence is CASSLSGQVILNTEAFF. In nucleotides, the CDR3 is TGTGCCAGCAGTTTATCTGGGCAGGTGATATTGAACACTGAAGCTTTCTTT. The chain carries TRBV27 and TRBJ1-1; D uncertain. Germline V gives CDR1 MNHEY, CDR2 SMNVEV (reference sequence). The CDR3 contains 17 residues. Trimming removed 0 bases from V and 0 bases from J, with 14 bases in between.

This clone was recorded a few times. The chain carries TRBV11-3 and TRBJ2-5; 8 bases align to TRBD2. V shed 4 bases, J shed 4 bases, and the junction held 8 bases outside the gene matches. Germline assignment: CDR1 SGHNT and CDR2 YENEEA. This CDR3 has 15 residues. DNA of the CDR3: TGTGCCAGCAGCTCCGGGGGGGCTCCTCTAGAGACCCAGTACTTC. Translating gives CASSSGGAPLETQYF.

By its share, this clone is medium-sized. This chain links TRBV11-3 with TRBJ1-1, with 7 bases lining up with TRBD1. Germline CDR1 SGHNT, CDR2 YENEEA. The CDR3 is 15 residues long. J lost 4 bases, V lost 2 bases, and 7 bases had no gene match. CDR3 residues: CASSLRRGLFTEAFF. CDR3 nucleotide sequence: TGTGCCAGCAGCTTACGAAGGGGGCTGTTCACTGAAGCTTTCTTT.

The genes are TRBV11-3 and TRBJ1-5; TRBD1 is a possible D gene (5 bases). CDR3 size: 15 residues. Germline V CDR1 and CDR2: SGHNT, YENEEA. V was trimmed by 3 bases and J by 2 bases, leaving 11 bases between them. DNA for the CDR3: TGTGCCAGCAGCTTGTGGGGGGAGGGCAATCAGCCCCAGCATTTT. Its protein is CASSLWGEGNQPQHF.

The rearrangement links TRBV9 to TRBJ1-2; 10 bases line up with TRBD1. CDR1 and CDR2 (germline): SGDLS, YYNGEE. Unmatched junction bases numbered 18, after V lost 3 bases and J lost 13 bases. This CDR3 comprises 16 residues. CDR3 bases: TGTGCCAGCAGCGCCCAAGGAACCGGGACAGGGGAACGTTTCACCTTC. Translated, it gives CASSAQGTGTGERFTF.

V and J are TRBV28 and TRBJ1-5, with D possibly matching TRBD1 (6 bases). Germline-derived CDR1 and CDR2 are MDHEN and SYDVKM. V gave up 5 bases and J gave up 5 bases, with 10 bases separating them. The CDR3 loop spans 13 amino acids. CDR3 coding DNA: TGTGCCAGCAGTCTGACAGGTCATCAGCCCCAGCATTTT. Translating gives CASSLTGHQPQHF.

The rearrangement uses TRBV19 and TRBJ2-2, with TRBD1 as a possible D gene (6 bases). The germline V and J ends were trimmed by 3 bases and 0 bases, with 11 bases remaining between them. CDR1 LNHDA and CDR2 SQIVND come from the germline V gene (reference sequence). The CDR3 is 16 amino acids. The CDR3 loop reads CASSITDRPNTGELFF. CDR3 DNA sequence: TGTGCCAGTAGTATTACGGACAGACCGAACACCGGGGAGCTGTTTTTT.